These 15 T cell receptor beta chains share one sample of origin, sequenced in a study of cytomegalovirus exposure and HLA in healthy donors. Both 60 Vbeta primers and 13 Jbeta primers went into the PCR. Measured with immunoSEQ multiplex PCR; TCRdb has only the in-frame clones, and not every one. The profile covers 100,000 to 150,000 clones, with around four fifths appearing a single time and roughly 7.2% taken by the ten largest. The specimen was PBMCs. The receptors come from a male donor in good health and CMV-seronegative.

There are a few counts of this clone. The V call is TRBV5-8, the J call TRBJ1-5; possibly TRBD1 for D (5 bases). Germline V gene lookup returns CDR1 SGHTS and CDR2 YDEGEE. The CDR3 totals 14 residues. V was pared by 3 bases and J by 7 bases, with 14 bases between. CDR3 coding DNA: TGTGCCAGCAGCTCCTGGGGGGTCAGACAGCCCCAGCATTTT. Translation: CASSSWGVRQPQHF.

The gene calls are TRBV4-1 and TRBJ1-3; D is unresolved. This CDR3 has 15 amino acids. Germline CDR1 is MGHRA and CDR2 is YSYEKL. Trimming took off 2 bases at V and 0 bases at J, with 8 bases between the two ends. The CDR3 coding sequence is TGCGCCAGCAGCCAACCAGGCGACTCTGGAAACACCATATATTTT. This codes for CASSQPGDSGNTIYF.

As to this clone: This sample also contains other DNA sequences that code for the same CDR3. The chain carries TRBV20-1 and TRBJ1-2; 9 positions match TRBD1. Germline V gene lookup returns CDR1 DFQATT and CDR2 SNEGSKA (reference sequence). J gave up 6 bases and V 6 bases, and 2 bases lay outside the gene matches. CDR3 size: 11 residues. The CDR3 loop is CSARQGDGYTF. The CDR3 bases are TGCAGTGCGAGACAGGGGGATGGCTACACCTTC.

The chain joins TRBV4-2 to TRBJ1-3, with D unresolved. The V end was cut by 0 bases, the J end by 0 bases, with 12 bases between. The germline gives CDR1 LGHNA, CDR2 YNFKEQ. The CDR3 is made up of 17 amino acids. DNA for the CDR3: TGTGCCAGCAGCCAAGATGATCAGGAAAGCTCTGGAAACACCATATATTTT. It yields the protein CASSQDDQESSGNTIYF.

This chain connects TRBV7-2 to TRBJ1-2; D possibly corresponds to TRBD1 (6 bases). V was pared by 1 base and J by 4 bases, with 10 bases between. Germline-derived CDR1 and CDR2 are SGHTA and FQGNSA. The CDR3 sequence is 14 residues long. The CDR3 region has the DNA TGTGCCAGCAGCTTAGACCAGGGGCTCTATGGCTACACCTTC. Amino acid sequence: CASSLDQGLYGYTF.

The chain links TRBV15 to TRBJ2-5; 7 positions match TRBD2. There are 16 residues in the CDR3. V lost 0 bases, J lost 4 bases, and 8 bases stayed unmatched. Germline lookup yields CDR1 LNHNV and CDR2 YYDKDF (reference sequence). DNA for the CDR3: TGTGCCACCAGCAGAGATTTTGTGGGGGGGGTAGAGACCCAGTACTTC. As protein: CATSRDFVGGVETQYF.

The chain is built from TRBV6-5 and TRBJ2-5; no clear D gene. The tail of the sequence fits TRBJ2-7 better, so the J call may be wrong. The CDR3 consists of 13 residues. Per the germline V gene, CDR1 is MNHEY and CDR2 is SVGAGI. Written as DNA, the CDR3 is TGTGCCAGCAGTTACTCCCCCCTTAGCGAGCAGTACTTC. This translates into CASSYSPLSEQYF.

As regards this clone: At one of its ends the junction is not consistent with the germline gene, which may arise from a read error. This chain joins TRBV5-4 and TRBJ1-6; D may be TRBD1 (6 bases). Germline V gene lookup returns CDR1 SGHNT and CDR2 YYREEE (reference sequence). There are 17 residues in the CDR3. The CDR3 is CVSSLGSTGWGNSPLHF. The CDR3 DNA reads as TGTGTCAGCAGCTTGGGGTCCACAGGGTGGGGTAATTCACCCCTCCACTTT.

This chain links TRBV9 with TRBJ1-5; D ambiguous. The ends were cut back, 4 bases at V and 0 bases at J, with 11 bases in the middle. Germline V gene lookup returns CDR1 SGDLS and CDR2 YYNGEE. The CDR3 has 15 amino acids. The DNA of the CDR3 is TGTGCCAGCAGCCCCTCCGGGTATAGCAATCAGCCCCAGCATTTT. As protein: CASSPSGYSNQPQHF.

About this clone: At one of its ends the junction is not consistent with the germline gene, which may arise from a read error. This chain joins TRBV7-7 and TRBJ2-3, with 7 bases lining up with TRBD1. CDR1 and CDR2 (germline): SSHAT, FNYEAQ (reference sequence). The CDR3 loop spans 15 amino acids. Written as DNA, the CDR3 is TGTGCTAGCAGCATTGGGACAGCCCAGGCAGATACGCAGTATTTT. Its translation: CASSIGTAQADTQYF. Full variable domain (outside the CDR3, taken from reference TRBV7-7 and TRBJ2-3): GAGVSQSPRYKVTKRGQDVTLRCDPISSHATLYWYQQALGQGPEFLTYFNYEAQPDKSGLPSDRFSAERPEGSISTLTIQRTEQRDSAMYRCASSIGTAQADTQYFGPGTRLTVL.

The chain employs TRBV5-6 and TRBJ2-3; no reliable D call. The CDR3 is 15 amino acids. CDR1 and CDR2 from the germline V gene are SGHDT and YYEEEE. The V end was cut by 2 bases, the J end by 2 bases, with 12 bases between. CDR3 residues: CASSFGQAVTDTQYF. Written as DNA, the CDR3 is TGTGCCAGCAGCTTCGGTCAGGCAGTCACAGATACGCAGTATTTT.

The chain uses TRBV27 and TRBJ1-1, with D tentatively TRBD1 (5 bases). There are 13 residues in the CDR3. V lost 6 bases and J lost 4, with 12 bases in between. Germline CDR1 is MNHEY and CDR2 is SMNVEV (reference sequence). The CDR3, as DNA: TGTGCCAGCAGACCAGGGTTGGGCACTGAAGCTTTCTTT. Its translation: CASRPGLGTEAFF.

V usage is TRBV6-5 and J usage is TRBJ2-5; no definite D call. Looked up from germline, CDR1 is MNHEY and CDR2 is SVGAGI. Deletions cut 6 bases from V and 5 bases from J, with 10 bases between. CDR3 size: 12 residues. The CDR3 region is CASRAGRETQYF. CDR3 coding DNA: TGTGCCAGCAGGGCAGGCCGGGAGACCCAGTACTTC.

V usage is TRBV21-1 and J usage is TRBJ2-5; TRBD1 is the table's D call and was not checked against the DNA. TRBV21-1 is a pseudogene locus. CDR3 length equals 16 residues. This CDR3 reads CASSPCDSRGQETQYF. The CDR3 nucleotides read TGTGCCAGCAGCCCCTGTGACTCTAGGGGACAAGAGACCCAGTACTTC.

The chain has TRBV2 and TRBJ2-5; possible D gene TRBD2, 5 bases. The CDR3 runs 12 residues. Germline-derived CDR1 and CDR2 are SNHLY and FYNNEI. Trimming left V 8 bases short and J 5 bases short, with 12 bases between. In DNA form, the CDR3 reads TGTGCCAGCGGGGAGATTTCGGAGACCCAGTACTTC. It codes for CASGEISETQYF.